These T cell receptor beta chains were read from a single sample in a study of TIL therapy for anti-PD-1-resistant metastatic lung cancer. Generated by immunoSEQ multiplex PCR, the TCRdb table keeps only in-frame clones and is missing some. The data contain over 25,000 clones, 72% of them singletons. Here the sequenced sample was tumor tissue, taken at baseline. The receptors originated from a person between 30 and 79 years old with non-small cell lung cancer. The CDR3 runs from the conserved cysteine through the conserved F or W. D genes are given only for firm matches. The size of a clone is reported for some rows only, either as once, few or many, or as a class for expanded clones.

abundance,d_gene,j_gene,v_gene,CDR3aa,CDR3nt
NA,TRBD2,TRBJ2-1,TRBV25-1,CASSESRGADYNEQFF,TGTGCCAGCAGTGAATCGCGGGGGGCCGACTACAATGAGCAGTTCTTC
NA,NA,TRBJ1-1,TRBV7-8,CASSQIPQEQPGAFF,TGTGCCAGCAGCCAGATCCCGCAAGAGCAACCGGGAGCTTTCTTT
NA,TRBD1,TRBJ2-1,TRBV7-7,CASSPDRVSYNEQFF,TGTGCCAGCAGCCCGGACAGGGTTTCCTACAATGAGCAGTTCTTC
NA,TRBD1,TRBJ2-4,TRBV9,CASSATSGQGAGIQYF,TGTGCCAGCAGCGCGACTTCGGGGCAGGGGGCGGGTATTCAGTACTTC
NA,NA,TRBJ1-4,TRBV5-6,CASSPFWGPNEKLFF,TGTGCCAGCAGCCCCTTTTGGGGCCCTAATGAAAAACTGTTTTTT
NA,NA,TRBJ2-5,TRBV30,CALGQGETQYF,TGTGCCCTCGGGCAGGGAGAGACCCAGTACTTC
NA,NA,TRBJ1-1,TRBV30,CAGERNTEAFF,TGTGCCGGCGAACGGAACACTGAAGCTTTCTTT
NA,TRBD1,TRBJ1-6,TRBV30,CAWRTGTYSPLHF,TGTGCCTGGAGGACAGGGACATATTCACCCCTCCACTTT
NA,NA,TRBJ2-2,TRBV7-7,CASSLQGLDSGELFF,TGTGCCAGCAGCTTACAGGGTCTAGATTCCGGGGAGCTGTTTTTT
once,NA,TRBJ2-7,TRBV5-1,CASSLFTGNYEQYF,TGCGCCAGCAGCTTGTTTACAGGGAACTACGAGCAGTACTTC
NA,NA,TRBJ1-2,TRBV7-8,CASSYGDYGYTF,TGTGCCAGCAGCTACGGGGACTATGGCTACACCTTC
once,NA,TRBJ2-3,TRBV29-1,CSVGEGLGTDTQYF,TGCAGCGTTGGTGAAGGCTTGGGCACAGATACGCAGTATTTT
few,NA,TRBJ1-5,TRBV30,CAWSEDSNQPQHF,TGTGCCTGGAGTGAGGATAGCAATCAGCCCCAGCATTTT
NA,TRBD2,TRBJ2-5,TRBV2,CASIGGGQETQYF,TGTGCCAGCATCGGGGGGGGGCAAGAGACCCAGTACTTC
NA,TRBD1,TRBJ2-7,TRBV13,CASSLGTGVPEQYF,TGTGCCAGCAGCTTAGGGACAGGGGTACCCGAGCAGTACTTC
NA,TRBD1,TRBJ2-5,TRBV4-2,CASSLRQGADAGETQYF,TGTGCCAGCAGCCTTCGACAGGGGGCTGATGCAGGAGAGACCCAGTACTTC
NA,NA,TRBJ2-7,TRBV7-6,CASSLDTGYYEQYF,TGTGCCAGCAGCTTAGATACAGGGTACTACGAGCAGTACTTC
once,TRBD2,TRBJ2-3,TRBV4-1,CASSQGTSGGAGTDTQYF,TGCGCCAGCAGCCAAGGGACTAGCGGGGGGGCTGGCACAGATACGCAGTATTTT
once,NA,TRBJ1-2,TRBV19,CAVSQESGYTF,TGTGCCGTCTCGCAGGAGAGTGGCTACACCTTC
NA,TRBD1,TRBJ1-4,TRBV19,CASSIGDRFEKLFF,TGTGCCAGTAGTATAGGGGACAGATTTGAAAAACTGTTTTTT
NA,NA,TRBJ2-1,TRBV7-2,CASSLGGISSYNEQFF,TGTGCCAGCAGCTTAGGCGGAATCAGCTCCTACAATGAGCAGTTCTTC
NA,TRBD2,TRBJ2-1,TRBV5-4,CASGSSGGLDNEQFF,TGTGCCAGCGGCTCAAGCGGGGGGCTAGACAATGAGCAGTTCTTC